The 29 T cell receptor beta chains given below trace back to one sample, sequenced in a study of control samples from healthy donors and cancer patients. Repertoires were generated with immunoSEQ multiplex PCR, while TCRdb's copy carries only in-frame clones and drops some. The repertoire has about 120,000 clones, approximately 94% of them found once; the top ten carry 1.5% to 2%. Sequencing input: PBMCs. The receptors originated from a man aged 50-60 years with head and neck cancer.

The J gene is TRBJ1-3, the V gene TRBV4-2; no clear D gene. Germline V CDR1 and CDR2: LGHNA, YNFKEQ. The CDR3 length is 16 residues. The ends were cut back, 0 bases at V and 4 bases at J, with 13 bases in the middle. CDR3 in amino acids: CASSQDGRGVGNTIYF. In nucleotides, the CDR3 is TGTGCCAGCAGCCAAGATGGGCGGGGAGTGGGAAACACCATATATTTT.

This chain connects TRBV24-1 to TRBJ2-5, with 8 bases lining up with TRBD2. V trimming: 4 bases; J trimming: 2 bases; junction bases outside the gene matches: 8. From germline, CDR1 is KGHDR and CDR2 SFDVKD. The CDR3 runs 16 residues. CDR3 DNA: TGTGCCACCAGTGACATTAAGGGACTAGAGCAAGAGACCCAGTACTTC. Its protein product is CATSDIKGLEQETQYF.

The V and J genes are TRBV7-2 and TRBJ2-7; no firm D call. The V gene's germline CDR1 is SGHTA and CDR2 FQGNSA. V was clipped by 5 bases and J by 0 bases, with 5 bases between them. The length of the CDR3 is 12 residues. DNA of the CDR3: TGTGCCAGCAGCCCCCTCTCCTACGAGCAGTACTTC. Its translation is CASSPLSYEQYF.

V is TRBV10-3 and J is TRBJ1-5; 9 bases align to TRBD1. Germline CDR1 is ENHRY and CDR2 is SYGVKD. The CDR3 covers 13 residues. Trimming took 11 bases from V and 1 from J; bases not matched to a gene: 3. CDR3 coding DNA: TGTGCCGTACAGGGGGCCAGCAATCAGCCCCAGCATTTT. The encoded protein is CAVQGASNQPQHF.

The CDR3 loop reads CASSQDYDLQETQYF. The CDR3 DNA reads TGCGCCAGCAGCCAAGATTACGATCTACAAGAGACCCAGTACTTC. The chain couples TRBV4-3 to TRBJ2-5; D is uncertain. The V gene's germline CDR1 is LGHNA and CDR2 YSLEER. The ends were cut back, 0 bases at V and 2 bases at J, with 10 bases in the middle. The CDR3 consists of 15 residues.

V is TRBV30 and J is TRBJ1-4, with TRBD1 as a possible D gene (6 bases). The CDR3 totals 14 residues. V lost 3 bases, J lost 5 bases, and 13 bases lay in between. Germline V gives CDR1 GTSNPN, CDR2 SVGIG (reference sequence). The CDR3 DNA sequence: TGTGCCTGGAGGCAACAGGGACCCAATGAAAAACTGTTTTTT. This gives the protein CAWRQQGPNEKLFF.

The chain has TRBV6-6 and TRBJ2-7; D gene unclear. Trimming took off 7 bases at V and 4 bases at J, with 8 bases between the two ends. The CDR3 totals 11 residues. Germline-derived CDR1 and CDR2 are MNHNY and SVGAGI (reference sequence). The CDR3 here is CASTQGYEQYF. The CDR3 region has the DNA TGTGCCAGCACTCAAGGTTACGAGCAGTACTTC.

This sequence joins TRBV19 and TRBJ1-1; 7 nucleotides agree with TRBD1. Germline CDR1 reads LNHDA; CDR2 reads SQIVND (reference sequence). J was trimmed by 4 bases and V by 3 bases; bases with no gene match: 5. CDR3 length: 14 residues. The CDR3 region has the DNA TGTGCCAGTAGTATGGCAGGGGGGACCACTGAAGCTTTCTTT. This encodes CASSMAGGTTEAFF.

In DNA form, the CDR3 reads TGTGCCAGTCTCCCGGGACAGGGAATTCGGTCACCCCTCCACTTT. Encoded protein: CASLPGQGIRSPLHF. V and J are TRBV19 and TRBJ1-6; 9 bases fit TRBD1. The germline V gene has CDR1 LNHDA and CDR2 SQIVND (reference sequence). Losses at the gene ends were 8 bases for V and 10 bases for J; bases not matched to a gene: 12. This CDR3 has 15 amino acids.

The V gene is TRBV24-1, the J gene TRBJ2-6, with 9 bases that match TRBD1. Germline assignment: CDR1 KGHDR and CDR2 SFDVKD. This CDR3 contains 20 residues. V was clipped by 0 bases and J by 8 bases; unmatched bases: 16. The CDR3 reads CATSDLHRDRVLWESNVLTF. The DNA for the CDR3 is TGTGCCACCAGTGATTTGCATCGGGACAGGGTTCTTTGGGAGTCCAACGTCCTGACTTTC.

A single count supports this clone. This chain uses TRBV7-2 with TRBJ1-1; D may be TRBD1 (6 bases). CDR3 length equals 13 residues. Germline lookup yields CDR1 SGHTA and CDR2 FQGNSA. The V end lost 6 bases, the J end lost 11 bases, and 19 bases lay between the germline ends. CDR3 DNA: TGTGCCAGCAGGATATCCGGGACACCGGGGGCTTTCTTT. Residues: CASRISGTPGAFF.

This chain connects TRBV6-2 or TRBV6-3 to TRBJ1-1, with 7 nucleotides matching TRBD1. CDR3 size: 13 residues. In germline, CDR1 is MNHEY, CDR2 SVGEGT. Trimming took 5 bases from V and 6 from J; bases not matched to a gene: 6. The CDR3 here is CASSASGGPEAFF. In DNA, the CDR3 is TGTGCCAGCAGTGCCTCAGGGGGGCCTGAAGCTTTCTTT.

DNA for the CDR3: TGTGCCAGCAGTAGGGTCTCCTACGAGCAGTACTTC. Protein product: CASSRVSYEQYF. The rearrangement joins TRBV27 to TRBJ2-7; D is undetermined. CDR3 length: 12 residues. Trimming took off 5 bases at V and 0 bases at J, with 5 bases between the two ends. CDR1 MNHEY and CDR2 SMNVEV come from the germline V gene (reference sequence).

V and J are TRBV2 and TRBJ2-3; D is uncertain. The V gene's germline CDR1 is SNHLY and CDR2 FYNNEI. The CDR3 is 14 residues long. Between the trimmed V and J ends, which lost 8 bases and 6 bases, there was a span of 18 bases. The CDR3 coding sequence is TGTGCCAGCTTCCTCACCCTTACGGTGGATACGCAGTATTTT. Its translation: CASFLTLTVDTQYF.

The CDR3 region is CASSALSGGYNEQFF. DNA of the CDR3: TGTGCCAGCAGTGCCCTTAGCGGGGGCTACAATGAGCAGTTCTTC. The rearrangement joins TRBV27 to TRBJ2-1; 9 nucleotides agree with TRBD2. CDR1 MNHEY and CDR2 SMNVEV come from the germline V gene (reference sequence). With 5 bases clipped from V and 3 bases from J, the junction kept 5 bases outside the gene matches. CDR3 length: 15 residues.

The CDR3 here is CATSRASYNEQFF. In nucleotides, the CDR3 is TGTGCCACCAGCAGAGCTTCCTACAATGAGCAGTTCTTC. The chain uses TRBV15 and TRBJ2-1, with unresolved D. The length of the CDR3 is 13 residues. V was pared by 1 base and J by 1 base, with 2 bases between. Germline values: CDR1 LNHNV, CDR2 YYDKDF (reference sequence).

J is TRBJ2-3 and V is TRBV27; 12 nucleotides agree with TRBD2. The germline CDR1 and CDR2 sequences are MNHEY and SMNVEV (reference sequence). The CDR3 totals 15 residues. V dropped 5 bases and J dropped 4; count of bases not matched to a gene: 4. The chain's CDR3 is CASSRLAGDSDTQYF. DNA of the CDR3: TGTGCCAGCAGTCGACTAGCGGGGGATTCAGATACGCAGTATTTT.

This chain connects TRBV29-1 to TRBJ1-2; 7 bases map to TRBD1. CDR3 length: 13 amino acids. CDR1 and CDR2 from the germline V gene are SQVTM and ANQGSEA. Trimming at V came to 6 bases and at J to 4 bases, leaving 8 bases not matched to a gene. The CDR3 sequence: CSVERDSFYGYTF. In DNA form, the CDR3 reads TGCAGCGTGGAGCGGGACAGCTTCTATGGCTACACCTTC.

The chain carries TRBV7-6 and TRBJ1-2; 8 bases map to TRBD1. CDR1 and CDR2 (germline): SGHVS, FNYEAQ. CDR3 length equals 15 residues. Trimming removed 1 base from V and 4 bases from J; junction bases left unmatched: 5. The CDR3 loop is CASSLGVTGGYGYTF. CDR3 bases: TGTGCCAGCAGCTTAGGGGTCACAGGGGGCTATGGCTACACCTTC.

This chain connects TRBV4-2 to TRBJ1-5; 8 bases map to TRBD1. CDR3 length equals 15 residues. V trimming: 5 bases; J trimming: 5 bases; junction bases outside the gene matches: 8. CDR1 is LGHNA and CDR2 is YNFKEQ in the germline V gene. The CDR3 here is CASSARTGRYQPQHF. The CDR3, as DNA: TGTGCCAGCAGCGCTCGGACAGGGAGATATCAGCCCCAGCATTTT.

This chain connects TRBV28 to TRBJ1-1; D unresolved. Germline assignment: CDR1 MDHEN and CDR2 SYDVKM. Trimming pared 6 bases from V and 3 bases from J, leaving 11 bases between. The CDR3 is made up of 13 amino acids. The DNA of the CDR3 is TGTGCCAGCAGGACACCCTCCGACACTGAAGCTTTCTTT. Its translation: CASRTPSDTEAFF.

In DNA, the CDR3 is TGTGCCAGCAGCGTATACCCGGGACAGGGATACGAGCAGTACTTC. Protein product: CASSVYPGQGYEQYF. V gene TRBV9 combines with J gene TRBJ2-7; 9 bases fit TRBD1. The CDR3 is 15 residues long. Trimming cost V 1 base and J 4 bases; bases outside gene matches: 6. Per germline, CDR1 SGDLS and CDR2 YYNGEE.

The rearrangement uses TRBV3-1 (or the pseudogene TRBV3-2) and TRBJ1-1; TRBD1 might be the D (5 bases). The CDR3 spans 16 residues. V shed 3 bases and J shed 2 bases, with 16 bases lying between them. Germline CDR1 is LGHDT and CDR2 is YNNKEL (reference sequence). CDR3 sequence: CASSHSSLGGNTEAFF. The CDR3 region has the DNA TGTGCCAGCAGCCATTCCTCCTTGGGGGGTAACACTGAAGCTTTCTTT.

The CDR3 is CASSLWDRGMQETQYF. CDR3 DNA sequence: TGTGCCAGCAGCTTGTGGGACAGGGGGATGCAAGAGACCCAGTACTTC. The chain carries TRBV5-4 and TRBJ2-5, with 11 bases matching TRBD1. The CDR3 is 16 residues long. Germline V gene sequence: CDR1 SGHNT, CDR2 YYREEE (reference sequence). Trimming removed 1 base from V and 2 bases from J; junction bases left unmatched: 4. The variable domain in full, completed from reference TRBV5-4 and TRBJ2-5, reads ETGVTQSPTHLIKTRGQQVTLRCSSQSGHNTVSWYQQALGQGPQFIFQYYREEENGRGNFPPRFSGLQFPNYSSELNVNALELDDSALYLCASSLWDRGMQETQYFGPGTRLLVL.

V is TRBV9 and J is TRBJ1-2, with unresolved D. Germline V gene data show CDR1 as SGDLS and CDR2 as YYNGEE. The CDR3 contains 12 residues. V lost 4 bases and J lost 5, with 9 bases in between. The CDR3 loop reads CASSSGAYGYTF. The CDR3 DNA reads as TGTGCCAGCAGCTCGGGAGCTTATGGCTACACCTTC.

The CDR3 nucleotides read TGTGCCAGCAGTTCCCAGGGCCTACGGTACTTC. Amino acids: CASSSQGLRYF. The V and J genes are TRBV6-5 and TRBJ2-5; a weak D match, TRBD1 (5 bases). The germline V gene encodes CDR1 MNHEY and CDR2 SVGAGI. With 4 bases removed from V and 13 bases from J, the gap between germline ends came to 13 bases. The length of the CDR3 is 11 residues.

The chain uses TRBV11-2 and TRBJ2-7, with D tentatively TRBD1 (5 bases). The germline V gene has CDR1 SGHAT and CDR2 FQNNGV. This CDR3 has 14 amino acids. Trimming pared 5 bases from V and 2 bases from J, leaving 13 bases between. The CDR3 loop reads CASSAYRTTYEQYF. CDR3 DNA sequence: TGTGCCAGCAGCGCCTACAGGACCACCTACGAGCAGTACTTC.

The rearrangement joins TRBV5-1 to TRBJ2-5; perhaps TRBD2 as D (5 bases). This CDR3 contains 14 residues. In germline, CDR1 is SGHRS, CDR2 YFSETQ. The V and J ends lost 3 bases and 0 bases respectively, with 9 bases between them. The CDR3 nucleotides read TGCGCCAGCAGCTCGGACTTGTACCAAGAGACCCAGTACTTC. Translation: CASSSDLYQETQYF. The entire variable domain, with the rest obtained from reference TRBV5-1 and TRBJ2-5, is as follows: KAGVTQTPRYLIKTRGQQVTLSCSPISGHRSVSWYQQTPGQGLQFLFEYFSETQRNKGNFPGRFSGRQFSNSRSEMNVSTLELGDSALYLCASSSDLYQETQYFGPGTRLLVL.

The genes are TRBV7-2 and TRBJ2-1, with 10 bases matching TRBD2. The V segment lost 5 bases and the J segment 8 bases; nucleotides outside the gene matches: 12. CDR3 length equals 16 residues. CDR1 is SGHTA and CDR2 is FQGNSA in the germline V gene. The CDR3 is CASSPTEAGGVDEQFF. In DNA form, the CDR3 reads TGTGCCAGCAGCCCAACGGAAGCGGGGGGGGTCGATGAGCAGTTCTTC.